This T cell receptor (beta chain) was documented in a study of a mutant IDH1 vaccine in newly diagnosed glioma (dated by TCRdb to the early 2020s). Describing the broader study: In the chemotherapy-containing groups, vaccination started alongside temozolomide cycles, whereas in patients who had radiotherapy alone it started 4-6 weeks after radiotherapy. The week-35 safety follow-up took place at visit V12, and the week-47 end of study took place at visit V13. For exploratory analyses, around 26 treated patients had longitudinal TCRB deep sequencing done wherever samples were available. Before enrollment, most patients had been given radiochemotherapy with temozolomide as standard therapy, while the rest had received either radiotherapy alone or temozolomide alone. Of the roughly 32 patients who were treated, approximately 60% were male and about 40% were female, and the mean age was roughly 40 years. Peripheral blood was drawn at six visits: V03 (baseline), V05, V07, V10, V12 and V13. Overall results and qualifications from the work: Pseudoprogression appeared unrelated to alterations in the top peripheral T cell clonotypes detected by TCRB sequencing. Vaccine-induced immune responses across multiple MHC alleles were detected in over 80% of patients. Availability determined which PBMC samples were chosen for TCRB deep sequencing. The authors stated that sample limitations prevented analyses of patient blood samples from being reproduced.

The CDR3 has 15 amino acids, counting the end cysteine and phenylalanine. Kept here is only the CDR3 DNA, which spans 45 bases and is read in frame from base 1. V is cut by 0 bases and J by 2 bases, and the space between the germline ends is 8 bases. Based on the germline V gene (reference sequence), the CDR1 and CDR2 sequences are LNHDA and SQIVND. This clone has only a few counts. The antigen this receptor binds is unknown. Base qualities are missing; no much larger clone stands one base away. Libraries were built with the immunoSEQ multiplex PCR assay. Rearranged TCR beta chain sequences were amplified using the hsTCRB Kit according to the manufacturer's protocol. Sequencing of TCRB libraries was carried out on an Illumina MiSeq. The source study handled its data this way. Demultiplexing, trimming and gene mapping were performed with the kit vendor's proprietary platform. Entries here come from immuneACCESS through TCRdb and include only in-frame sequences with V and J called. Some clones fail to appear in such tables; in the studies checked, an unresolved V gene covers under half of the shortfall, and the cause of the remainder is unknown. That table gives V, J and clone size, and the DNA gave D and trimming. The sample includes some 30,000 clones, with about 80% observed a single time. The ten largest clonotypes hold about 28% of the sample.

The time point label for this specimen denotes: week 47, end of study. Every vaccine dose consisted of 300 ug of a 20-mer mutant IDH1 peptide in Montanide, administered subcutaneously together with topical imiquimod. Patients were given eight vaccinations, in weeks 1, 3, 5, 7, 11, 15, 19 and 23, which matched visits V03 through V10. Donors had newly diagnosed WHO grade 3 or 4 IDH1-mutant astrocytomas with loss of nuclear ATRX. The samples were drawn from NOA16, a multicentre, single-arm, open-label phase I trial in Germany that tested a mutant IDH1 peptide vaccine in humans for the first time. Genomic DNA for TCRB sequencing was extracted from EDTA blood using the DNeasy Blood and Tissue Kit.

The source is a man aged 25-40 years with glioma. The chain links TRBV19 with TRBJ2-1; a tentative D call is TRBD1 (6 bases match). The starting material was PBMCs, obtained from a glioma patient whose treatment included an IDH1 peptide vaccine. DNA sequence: TGTGCCAGTAGTATAGAGGCAGGGGCCTACAATGAGCAGTTCTTC. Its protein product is CASSIEAGAYNEQFF.